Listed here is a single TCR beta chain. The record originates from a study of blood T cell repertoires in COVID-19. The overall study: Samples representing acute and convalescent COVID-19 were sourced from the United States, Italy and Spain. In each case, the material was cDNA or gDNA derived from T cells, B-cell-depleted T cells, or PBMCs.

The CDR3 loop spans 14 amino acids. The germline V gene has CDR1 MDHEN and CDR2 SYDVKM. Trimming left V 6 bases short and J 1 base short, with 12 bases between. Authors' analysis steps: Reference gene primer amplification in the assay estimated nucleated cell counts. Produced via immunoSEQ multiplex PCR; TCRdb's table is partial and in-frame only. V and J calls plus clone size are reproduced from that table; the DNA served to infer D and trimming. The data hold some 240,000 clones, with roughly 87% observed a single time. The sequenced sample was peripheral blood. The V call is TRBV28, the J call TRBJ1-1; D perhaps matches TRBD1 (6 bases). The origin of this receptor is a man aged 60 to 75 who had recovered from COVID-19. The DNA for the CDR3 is TGTGCCAGCAGCCCGGGGGGCGGGAACACTGAAGCTTTCTTT. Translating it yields CASSPGGGNTEAFF.